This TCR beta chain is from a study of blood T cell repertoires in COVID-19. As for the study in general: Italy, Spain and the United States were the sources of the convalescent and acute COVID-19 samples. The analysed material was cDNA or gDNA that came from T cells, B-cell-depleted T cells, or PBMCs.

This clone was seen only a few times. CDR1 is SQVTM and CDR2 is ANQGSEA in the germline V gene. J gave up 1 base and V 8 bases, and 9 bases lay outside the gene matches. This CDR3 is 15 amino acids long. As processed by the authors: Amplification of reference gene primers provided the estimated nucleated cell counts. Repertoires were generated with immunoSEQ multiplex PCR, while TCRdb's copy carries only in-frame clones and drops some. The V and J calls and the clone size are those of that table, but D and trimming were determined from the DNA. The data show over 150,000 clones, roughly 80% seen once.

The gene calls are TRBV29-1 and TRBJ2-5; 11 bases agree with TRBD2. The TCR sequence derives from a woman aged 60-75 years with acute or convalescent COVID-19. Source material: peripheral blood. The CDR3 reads CSTVPSGGPQETQYF. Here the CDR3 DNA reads TGCAGCACAGTCCCTAGCGGGGGGCCCCAAGAGACCCAGTACTTC.